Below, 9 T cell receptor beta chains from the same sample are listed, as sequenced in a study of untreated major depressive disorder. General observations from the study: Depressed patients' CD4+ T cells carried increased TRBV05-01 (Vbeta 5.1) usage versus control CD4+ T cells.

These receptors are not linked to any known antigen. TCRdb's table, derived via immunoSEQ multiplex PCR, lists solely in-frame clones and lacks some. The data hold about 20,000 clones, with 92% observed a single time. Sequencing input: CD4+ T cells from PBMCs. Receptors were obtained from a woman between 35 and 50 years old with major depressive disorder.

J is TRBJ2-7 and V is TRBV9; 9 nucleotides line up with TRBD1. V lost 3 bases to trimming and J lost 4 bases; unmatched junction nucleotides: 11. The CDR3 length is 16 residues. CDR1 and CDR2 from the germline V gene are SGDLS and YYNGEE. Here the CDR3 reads CASSAQDGTGSYEQYV. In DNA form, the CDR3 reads TGTGCCAGCAGCGCCCAAGACGGGACAGGGTCATACGAGCAGTACGTC.

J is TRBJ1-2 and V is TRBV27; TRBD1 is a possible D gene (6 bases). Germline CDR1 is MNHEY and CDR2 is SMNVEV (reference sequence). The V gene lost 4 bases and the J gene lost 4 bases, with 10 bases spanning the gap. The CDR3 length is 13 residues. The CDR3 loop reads CASSSTGTYGYTF. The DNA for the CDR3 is TGTGCCAGCAGTTCCACAGGGACCTATGGCTACACCTTC.

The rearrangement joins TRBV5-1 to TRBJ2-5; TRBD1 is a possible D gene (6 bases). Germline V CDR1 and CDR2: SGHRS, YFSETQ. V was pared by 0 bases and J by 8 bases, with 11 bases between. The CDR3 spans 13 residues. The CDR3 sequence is CASSLDRASTQYF. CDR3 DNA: TGCGCCAGCAGCTTGGACAGGGCCTCAACCCAGTACTTC.

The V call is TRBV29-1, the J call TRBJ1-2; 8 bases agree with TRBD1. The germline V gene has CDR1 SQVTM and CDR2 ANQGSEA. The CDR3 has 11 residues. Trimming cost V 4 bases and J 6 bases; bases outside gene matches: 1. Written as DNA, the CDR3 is TGCAGCGTTGGACAGGGGAATGGCTACACCTTC. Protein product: CSVGQGNGYTF.

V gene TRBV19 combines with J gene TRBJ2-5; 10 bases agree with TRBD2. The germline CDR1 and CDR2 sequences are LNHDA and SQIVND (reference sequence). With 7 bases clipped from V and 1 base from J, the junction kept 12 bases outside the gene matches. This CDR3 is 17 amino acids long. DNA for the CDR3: TGTGCCAGTACCCCACCCAGAGGGACTAGCGCCCAAGAGACCCAGTACTTC. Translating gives CASTPPRGTSAQETQYF. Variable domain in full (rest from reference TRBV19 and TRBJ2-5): DGGITQSPKYLFRKEGQNVTLSCEQNLNHDAMYWYRQDPGQGLRLIYYSQIVNDFQKGDIAEGYSVSREKKESFPLTVTSAQKNPTAFYLCASTPPRGTSAQETQYFGPGTRLLVL.

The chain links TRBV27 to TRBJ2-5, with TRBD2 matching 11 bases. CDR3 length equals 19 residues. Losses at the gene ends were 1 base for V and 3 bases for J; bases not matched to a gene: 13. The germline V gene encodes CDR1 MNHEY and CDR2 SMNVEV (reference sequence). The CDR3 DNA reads TGTGCCAGCAGTTTATTCTCGACGCTAGCGGGAGGCTACAAAGAGACCCAGTACTTC. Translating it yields CASSLFSTLAGGYKETQYF.

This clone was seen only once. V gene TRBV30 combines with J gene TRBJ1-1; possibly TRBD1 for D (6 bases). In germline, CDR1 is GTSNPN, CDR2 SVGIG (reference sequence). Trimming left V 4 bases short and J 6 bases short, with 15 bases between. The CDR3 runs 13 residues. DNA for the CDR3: TGTGCCTGGAATGGGGGACATCGTCCTGAAGCTTTCTTT. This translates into CAWNGGHRPEAFF.

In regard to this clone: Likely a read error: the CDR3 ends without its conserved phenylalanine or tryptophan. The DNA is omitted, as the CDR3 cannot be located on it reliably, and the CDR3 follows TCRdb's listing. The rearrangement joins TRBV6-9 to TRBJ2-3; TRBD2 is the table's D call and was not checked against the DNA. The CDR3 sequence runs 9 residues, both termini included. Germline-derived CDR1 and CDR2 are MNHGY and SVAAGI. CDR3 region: CASRTGLAD.

The CDR3 DNA reads TGTGCCATCAGTGAGTCGAGTCAGAGTCGCTATGGCTACACCTTC. It yields the protein CAISESSQSRYGYTF. The chain employs TRBV10-3 and TRBJ1-2; D ambiguous. V was clipped by 0 bases and J by 4 bases, with 12 bases between them. The germline gives CDR1 ENHRY, CDR2 SYGVKD. The CDR3 is 15 residues long.